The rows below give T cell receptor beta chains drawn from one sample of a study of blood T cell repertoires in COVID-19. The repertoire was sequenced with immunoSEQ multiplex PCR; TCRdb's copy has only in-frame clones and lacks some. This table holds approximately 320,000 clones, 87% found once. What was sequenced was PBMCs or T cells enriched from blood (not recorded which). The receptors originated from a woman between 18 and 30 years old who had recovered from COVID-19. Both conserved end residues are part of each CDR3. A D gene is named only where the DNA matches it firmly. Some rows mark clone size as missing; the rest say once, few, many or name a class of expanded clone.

cdr3_nt: TGTGCCAGCAGCATGACAGGGTCCTATAATTCACCCCTCCACTTT
cdr3_aa: CASSMTGSYNSPLHF
d_call: TRBD1
v_call: TRBV27
clone_size: -
j_call: TRBJ1-6

cdr3_nt: TGCGCCAGCAGCCAACTGGGGACTAGCGGGTATGAGCAGTTCTTC
cdr3_aa: CASSQLGTSGYEQFF
d_call: TRBD2
v_call: TRBV4-1
clone_size: -
j_call: TRBJ2-1

cdr3_nt: TGTGCCAGCATATTCGGGACACAAGAGACCCAGTACTTC
cdr3_aa: CASIFGTQETQYF
d_call: -
v_call: TRBV6-5
clone_size: -
j_call: TRBJ2-5

cdr3_nt: TGCGCCAGCAGCCCGGGACAGGGAGGATACAATGAGCAGTTCTTC
cdr3_aa: CASSPGQGGYNEQFF
d_call: TRBD1
v_call: TRBV5-1
clone_size: -
j_call: TRBJ2-1

cdr3_nt: TGTGCCAGCAGTTTTGGAGGACTAGCGGTATACGAGCAGTACTTC
cdr3_aa: CASSFGGLAVYEQYF
d_call: TRBD2
v_call: TRBV28
clone_size: -
j_call: TRBJ2-7

cdr3_nt: TGTGCCAGCAGTTACTCGACAGGGCTCATGACTGAAGCTTTCTTT
cdr3_aa: CASSYSTGLMTEAFF
d_call: TRBD1
v_call: TRBV6-5
clone_size: -
j_call: TRBJ1-1

cdr3_nt: TGCGCCAGCAGCGTACAGGGTCAGTCCTACGAGCAGTACTTC
cdr3_aa: CASSVQGQSYEQYF
d_call: -
v_call: TRBV5-1
clone_size: -
j_call: TRBJ2-7

cdr3_nt: TGTGCCATCAGTACGGACAGGCTCTATGGCTACACCTTC
cdr3_aa: CAISTDRLYGYTF
d_call: TRBD1
v_call: TRBV10-3
clone_size: -
j_call: TRBJ1-2

cdr3_nt: TGTGCCTGGAGGCGGGGCAGTTACACAGATACGCAGTATTTT
cdr3_aa: CAWRRGSYTDTQYF
d_call: -
v_call: TRBV30
clone_size: -
j_call: TRBJ2-3

cdr3_nt: TGTGCCAGCAGTTACCCCACTTCAGGGGTGCAAGAGCAGTACTTC
cdr3_aa: CASSYPTSGVQEQYF
d_call: -
v_call: TRBV6-2/TRBV6-3
clone_size: -
j_call: TRBJ2-7

cdr3_nt: TGTGCCAGCAGTCACCCGTTACTCGGCGGAGGAGAGCAGTACTTC
cdr3_aa: CASSHPLLGGGEQYF
d_call: -
v_call: TRBV6-2/TRBV6-3
clone_size: -
j_call: TRBJ2-7

cdr3_nt: TGTGCCAGCAGCTCAGGACTAGCGGGGGGTACAGGGGCAGATACGCAGTATTTT
cdr3_aa: CASSSGLAGGTGADTQYF
d_call: TRBD2
v_call: TRBV7-8
clone_size: -
j_call: TRBJ2-3

cdr3_nt: TGCAGCGTTGTCCGGCGGGGCGCAGATACGCAGTATTTT
cdr3_aa: CSVVRRGADTQYF
d_call: -
v_call: TRBV29-1
clone_size: -
j_call: TRBJ2-3

cdr3_nt: TGTGCCAGCAGCTTAGACAGAAGCACAGATACGCAGTATTTT
cdr3_aa: CASSLDRSTDTQYF
d_call: -
v_call: TRBV7-9
clone_size: -
j_call: TRBJ2-3

cdr3_nt: TGTGCCAGCAGCTTGGTGGGAGACTCCTACGAGCAGTACTTC
cdr3_aa: CASSLVGDSYEQYF
d_call: -
v_call: TRBV5-4
clone_size: -
j_call: TRBJ2-7

cdr3_nt: TGTGCCAGCAGTGACAGGGGTGACAGCACAGATACGCAGTATTTT
cdr3_aa: CASSDRGDSTDTQYF
d_call: -
v_call: TRBV6-4
clone_size: -
j_call: TRBJ2-3

cdr3_nt: TGTGCCAGCAGCACTAATAGCGGGGAACACTACAATGAGCAGTTCTTC
cdr3_aa: CASSTNSGEHYNEQFF
d_call: TRBD2
v_call: TRBV5-4
clone_size: once
j_call: TRBJ2-1

cdr3_nt: TGTGCCAGCGGCGGTAGCGAGAGCTCCTACGAGCAGTACTTC
cdr3_aa: CASGGSESSYEQYF
d_call: -
v_call: TRBV28
clone_size: few
j_call: TRBJ2-7

cdr3_nt: TGTGCCAGCAGCTTTTTACAGGGCTCCTATAATTCACCCCTCCACTTT
cdr3_aa: CASSFLQGSYNSPLHF
d_call: -
v_call: TRBV7-2
clone_size: -
j_call: TRBJ1-6

cdr3_nt: TGTGCCAGCAGCCCCCTGTACGTCCAGGGGAACTACAATGAGCAGTTCTTC
cdr3_aa: CASSPLYVQGNYNEQFF
d_call: -
v_call: TRBV7-2
clone_size: -
j_call: TRBJ2-1